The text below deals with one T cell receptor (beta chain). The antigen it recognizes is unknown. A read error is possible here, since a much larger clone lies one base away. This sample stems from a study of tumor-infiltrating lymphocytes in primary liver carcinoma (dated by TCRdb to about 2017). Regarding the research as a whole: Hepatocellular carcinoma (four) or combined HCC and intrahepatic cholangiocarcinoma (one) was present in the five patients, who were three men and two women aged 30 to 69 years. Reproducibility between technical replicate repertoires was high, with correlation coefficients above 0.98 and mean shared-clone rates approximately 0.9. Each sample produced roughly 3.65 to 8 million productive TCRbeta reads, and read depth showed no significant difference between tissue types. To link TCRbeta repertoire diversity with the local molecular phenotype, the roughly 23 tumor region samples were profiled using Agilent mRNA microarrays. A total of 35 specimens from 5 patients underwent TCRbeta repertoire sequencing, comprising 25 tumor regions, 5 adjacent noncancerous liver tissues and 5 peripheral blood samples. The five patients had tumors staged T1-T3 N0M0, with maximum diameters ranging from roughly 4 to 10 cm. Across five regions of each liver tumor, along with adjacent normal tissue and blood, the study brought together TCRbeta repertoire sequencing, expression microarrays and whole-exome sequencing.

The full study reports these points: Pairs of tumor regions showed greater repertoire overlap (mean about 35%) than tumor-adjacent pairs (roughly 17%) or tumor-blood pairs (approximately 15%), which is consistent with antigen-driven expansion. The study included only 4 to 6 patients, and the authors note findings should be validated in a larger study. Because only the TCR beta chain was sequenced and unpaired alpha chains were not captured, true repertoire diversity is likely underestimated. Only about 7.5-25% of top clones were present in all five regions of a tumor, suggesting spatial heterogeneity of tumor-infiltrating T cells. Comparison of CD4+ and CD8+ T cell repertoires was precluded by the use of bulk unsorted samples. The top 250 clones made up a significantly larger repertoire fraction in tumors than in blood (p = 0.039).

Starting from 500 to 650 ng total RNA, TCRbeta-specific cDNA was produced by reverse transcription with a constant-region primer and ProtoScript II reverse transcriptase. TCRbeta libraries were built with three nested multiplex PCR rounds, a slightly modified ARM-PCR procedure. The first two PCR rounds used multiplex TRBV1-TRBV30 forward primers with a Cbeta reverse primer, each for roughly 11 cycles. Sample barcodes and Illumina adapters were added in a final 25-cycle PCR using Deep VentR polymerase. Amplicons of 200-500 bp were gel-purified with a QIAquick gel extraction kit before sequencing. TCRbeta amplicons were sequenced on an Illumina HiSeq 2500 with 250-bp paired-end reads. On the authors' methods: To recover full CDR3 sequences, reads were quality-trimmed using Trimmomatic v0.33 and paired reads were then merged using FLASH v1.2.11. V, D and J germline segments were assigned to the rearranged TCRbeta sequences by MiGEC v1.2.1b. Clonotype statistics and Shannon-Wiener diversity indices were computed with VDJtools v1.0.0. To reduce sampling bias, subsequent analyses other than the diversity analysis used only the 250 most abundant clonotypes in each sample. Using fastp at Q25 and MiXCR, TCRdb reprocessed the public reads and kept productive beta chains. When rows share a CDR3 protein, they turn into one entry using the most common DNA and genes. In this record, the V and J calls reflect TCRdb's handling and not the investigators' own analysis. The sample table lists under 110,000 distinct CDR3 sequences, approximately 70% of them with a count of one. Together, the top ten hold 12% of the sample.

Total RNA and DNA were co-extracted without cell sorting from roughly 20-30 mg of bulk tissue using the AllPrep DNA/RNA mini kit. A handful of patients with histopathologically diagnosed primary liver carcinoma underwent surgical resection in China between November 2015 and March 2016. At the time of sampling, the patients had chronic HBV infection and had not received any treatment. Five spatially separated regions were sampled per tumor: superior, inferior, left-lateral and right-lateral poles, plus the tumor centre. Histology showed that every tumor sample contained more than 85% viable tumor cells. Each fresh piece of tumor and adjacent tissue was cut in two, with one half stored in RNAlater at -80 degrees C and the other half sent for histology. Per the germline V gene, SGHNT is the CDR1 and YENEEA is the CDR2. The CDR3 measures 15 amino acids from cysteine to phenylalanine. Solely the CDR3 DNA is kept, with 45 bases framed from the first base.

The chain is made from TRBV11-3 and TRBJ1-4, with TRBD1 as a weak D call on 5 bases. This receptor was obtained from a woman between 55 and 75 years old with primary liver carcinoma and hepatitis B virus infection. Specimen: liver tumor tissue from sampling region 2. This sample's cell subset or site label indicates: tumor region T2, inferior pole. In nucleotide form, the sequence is TGCGTCAGCAGGCCAGGGAGTCGGACTAATGAAAAACTGTTTTTT. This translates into CVSRPGSRTNEKLFF.